The next 4 T cell receptor beta chains were all read from a single sample in a study of T cell responses to AZD1222 COVID-19 vaccine. TCRdb's table, derived via immunoSEQ multiplex PCR, lists solely in-frame clones and lacks some. The table has 110,000 to 150,000 clones, 92% seen once. The sequencing used peripheral blood, collected 28 days after the second AZD1222 dose. The receptors were sampled from an adult who received the AZD1222 COVID-19 vaccine.

The gene calls are TRBV12-3 or TRBV12-4 and TRBJ1-3; the D gene is possibly TRBD1 (5 bases). This CDR3 is built from 13 residues. V was clipped by 7 bases and J by 6 bases, with 13 bases between them. The CDR3 nucleotides are TGTGCCAGCACCTTGGGGGTCGCAAACACCATATATTTT. This codes for CASTLGVANTIYF.

This chain connects TRBV5-1 to TRBJ1-2, with 7 bases matching TRBD1. Germline CDR1 SGHRS, CDR2 YFSETQ. V lost 4 bases, J lost 5 bases, and 5 bases stayed unmatched. CDR3 length: 13 residues. As DNA, the CDR3 is TGCGCCAGCAGCGAAGACAGGGCATATGGCTACACCTTC. Protein product: CASSEDRAYGYTF. Complete variable domain (other parts from reference TRBV5-1 and TRBJ1-2): KAGVTQTPRYLIKTRGQQVTLSCSPISGHRSVSWYQQTPGQGLQFLFEYFSETQRNKGNFPGRFSGRQFSNSRSEMNVSTLELGDSALYLCASSEDRAYGYTFGSGTRLTVV.

V and J are TRBV9 and TRBJ1-6, with unresolved D. V lost 1 base to trimming and J lost 4 bases, with 9 bases between them. Germline CDR1 and CDR2: SGDLS and YYNGEE. This CDR3 region has 15 residues. DNA for the CDR3: TGTGCCAGCAGCGTACTCCCCCGTTATAATTCACCCCTCCACTTT. Protein sequence: CASSVLPRYNSPLHF.

The chain combines TRBV9 with TRBJ1-1; D is unresolved. This CDR3 is built from 15 residues. CDR1 and CDR2 (germline): SGDLS, YYNGEE. V was cut by 4 bases and J by 4 bases, with 17 bases left in between. CDR3 sequence: CASSPQTGVTTEAFF. The DNA of the CDR3 is TGTGCCAGCAGCCCCCAAACCGGGGTAACCACTGAAGCTTTCTTT.